These 5 T cell receptor beta chains were all obtained from the same sample, sequenced in a study of metastatic and nonmetastatic thyroid tumors. Nobody among the patients had been given any treatment before thyroid surgery. TCRdb redid the clone calls on the PCR reads using MiXCR. Here the sample spans about 64,000 clones, 15% to 20% being singletons. Sequenced sample: blood. The receptors stem from a male donor with papillary thyroid cancer or a benign thyroid nodule (not recorded which). Some clones in this sample may be carry-over from other donors' samples.

This clone was seen repeatedly, ten times or more. The CDR3 protein is CASSLLASGYGYTF. CDR3 DNA sequence: TGTGCCAGCAGTTTATTAGCGTCAGGGTATGGCTACACCTTC. This chain uses TRBV28 with TRBJ1-2; maybe TRBD1 (5 bases). There are 14 residues in the CDR3. CDR1 and CDR2 (germline): MDHEN, SYDVKM. Trimming removed 1 base from V and 5 bases from J, with 11 bases in between.

By share of the sample, this clone is medium-sized. The chain couples TRBV6-5 to TRBJ2-7, with a tentative D call TRBD1 (7 bases). V lost 2 bases and J 3 bases, leaving 11 bases between the germline ends. The germline gives CDR1 MNHEY, CDR2 SVGAGI. The CDR3 runs to 14 residues. The CDR3 DNA reads as TGTGCCAGCAGTTACCGGAGGGACAGCTACGAGCAGTACGTC. Protein product: CASSYRRDSYEQYV.

This clone was detected many times. The J gene is TRBJ2-1, the V gene TRBV28, with 8 bases identical to TRBD2. V lost 3 bases and J lost 3; bases outside the gene matches: 4. Per germline, CDR1 MDHEN and CDR2 SYDVKM. There are 15 residues in the CDR3. The CDR3, as DNA: TGTGCCAGCAGTTTGGACGCGGGGGGCTACAATGAGCAGTTCTTC. Protein: CASSLDAGGYNEQFF.

This clone was seen many times. J is TRBJ2-2 and V is TRBV30; TRBD1 might be the D (7 bases). The CDR3 sequence is 16 residues long. Trimming removed 0 bases at V and 1 base at J, with 12 bases between. Germline CDR1 and CDR2: GTSNPN and SVGIG (reference sequence). The CDR3 region is CAWSVWRGRNTGELFF. The CDR3 DNA reads as TGTGCCTGGAGTGTATGGAGGGGGCGGAACACCGGGGAGCTGTTTTTT.

For this clone: This could be a read error, since a much larger clone is one nucleotide away. V usage is TRBV5-6 and J usage is TRBJ2-2; D ambiguous. With 4 bases removed from V and 5 bases from J, the gap between germline ends came to 12 bases. CDR3 length equals 14 residues. Germline-derived CDR1 and CDR2 are SGHDT and YYEEEE. The CDR3 reads CASSLVATTGELFF. The CDR3 DNA follows: TGTGCCAGCAGCCTGGTGGCAACGACCGGGGAGCTGTTTTTT.